The 28 T cell receptor beta chains below all came from one sample that was sequenced in a study of identifying expanded T cells in peripheral blood (dated by TCRdb to between 2019 and 2020). The library was prepared using the immunoSEQ multiplex PCR assay. What TCRdb holds here is the immuneACCESS table cut down to in-frame rearrangements. Part of the clones is not present; checked against another copy, under half of the missing clones reflect an unresolved V gene, and the others are unexplained. The sample profile shows roughly 100,000 clones; about 91% of them were found once. The ten largest clonotypes hold roughly 13% of the sample. Sequencing input: blood. The receptors shown here come from a person aged 18 to 75 in good health.

The V gene is TRBV10-3, the J gene TRBJ2-3; 9 bases are a match to TRBD1. CDR3 length: 15 residues. Trimming at V came to 6 bases and at J to 4 bases, leaving 8 bases not matched to a gene. CDR1 is ENHRY, CDR2 SYGVKD, per germline. The CDR3 here is CAISIGTGFPDTQYF. The CDR3 nucleotides are TGTGCCATCAGCATCGGGACAGGGTTTCCAGATACGCAGTATTTT.

This chain uses TRBV13 with TRBJ2-1; D is tentatively TRBD1 or TRBD2 (5 bases each). The germline V gene has CDR1 PRHDT and CDR2 FYEKMQ (reference sequence). The CDR3 spans 12 residues. Trimming left V 4 bases short and J 9 bases short, with 10 bases between. The CDR3 here is CASSSRGVEQFF. The CDR3 DNA reads as TGTGCCAGCAGCTCCCGAGGGGTTGAGCAGTTCTTC. Filled out from reference TRBV13 and TRBJ2-1, the complete variable domain reads AAGVIQSPRHLIKEKRETATLKCYPIPRHDTVYWYQQGPGQDPQFLISFYEKMQSDKGSIPDRFSAQQFSDYHSELNMSSLELGDSALYFCASSSRGVEQFFGPGTRLTVL.

Comments on this clone: The sample contains more than one DNA sequence encoding this CDR3. The J gene is TRBJ1-4, the V gene TRBV9, with D unclear. Germline V gene sequence: CDR1 SGDLS, CDR2 YYNGEE. This CDR3 has 13 residues. Trimming stripped 0 bases from V and 5 bases from J, with 5 bases between. The CDR3 region is CASSVATNEKLFF. The CDR3 DNA sequence: TGTGCCAGCAGCGTAGCTACAAATGAAAAACTGTTTTTT.

In its sample, this clone was seen once. This chain links TRBV7-8 with TRBJ1-1; D possibly corresponds to TRBD1 (6 bases). Germline V gene sequence: CDR1 SGHVS, CDR2 FQNEAQ. Trimming left V 1 base short and J 7 bases short, with 16 bases between. The CDR3 has 15 amino acids. The CDR3 DNA sequence: TGTGCCAGCAGCTTAGTGGAGGGACATCGTGTTGAAGCTTTCTTT. Translation gives CASSLVEGHRVEAFF.

The chain is built from TRBV6-6 and TRBJ2-6; TRBD1 aligns across 11 bases. Germline trimming cut 6 bases from V and 4 bases from J; bases unmatched to any gene: 5. The germline gives CDR1 MNHNY, CDR2 SVGAGI (reference sequence). This CDR3 region has 16 residues. The CDR3 DNA is TGTGCCAGCAGGGACAGGGGGCCTCCGGGGGCCAACGTCCTGACTTTC. Encoded protein: CASRDRGPPGANVLTF.

This chain links TRBV4-1 with TRBJ2-3, with 13 bases matching TRBD2. V shed 4 bases and J 6 bases; nucleotides not matched to a gene: 7. Germline V CDR1 and CDR2: MGHRA, YSYEKL. The CDR3 loop spans 16 amino acids. In DNA, the CDR3 is TGCGCCAGCAGCCCGACTAGCGGGGGGCACGGGGATACGCAGTATTTT. Translation gives CASSPTSGGHGDTQYF.

The V call is TRBV19, the J call TRBJ1-2, with 7 bases aligning to TRBD1. Looked up from germline, CDR1 is LNHDA and CDR2 is SQIVND (reference sequence). CDR3 length: 13 amino acids. Germline trimming cut 6 bases from V and 6 bases from J; bases unmatched to any gene: 7. CDR3 nucleotide sequence: TGTGCCAGTAGCAACAGGGGATGGGATGGCTACACCTTC. It yields the protein CASSNRGWDGYTF.

V usage is TRBV20-1 and J usage is TRBJ2-1; D not certain. V shed 4 bases and J shed 6 bases, with 7 bases lying between them. The CDR3 has 11 residues. CDR1 is DFQATT, CDR2 SNEGSKA, per germline (reference sequence). CDR3 sequence: CSATPANEQFF. CDR3 coding DNA: TGCAGTGCTACACCAGCCAATGAGCAGTTCTTC.

The chain is built from TRBV28 and TRBJ2-7, with unresolved D. The CDR3 contains 15 residues. Trimming left V 5 bases short and J 0 bases short, with 14 bases between. The germline CDR1 and CDR2 sequences are MDHEN and SYDVKM. The CDR3 protein is CASSRSGSRSYEQYF. CDR3 sequence (DNA): TGTGCCAGCAGTAGGAGTGGGTCCCGCTCCTACGAGCAGTACTTC.

A single count supports this clone. The rearrangement links TRBV2 to TRBJ1-2; the D gene is possibly TRBD1 (5 bases). This CDR3 contains 13 residues. V was pared by 6 bases and J by 2 bases, with 10 bases between. Germline V lookup: CDR1 SNHLY, CDR2 FYNNEI. The CDR3 loop reads CASRNPGNYGYTF. Here the CDR3 DNA reads TGTGCCAGCAGGAATCCAGGGAACTATGGCTACACCTTC.

The V call is TRBV28, the J call TRBJ1-5; D is unresolved. Germline V gives CDR1 MDHEN, CDR2 SYDVKM. V lost 2 bases and J lost 10, with 9 bases in between. There are 12 residues in the CDR3. The CDR3 DNA is TGTGCCAGCAGTTTAGGGCAGGACCCCCAGCATTTT. It specifies CASSLGQDPQHF.

V usage is TRBV18 and J usage is TRBJ2-7; 11 nucleotides agree with TRBD1. This CDR3 has 15 amino acids. V lost 3 bases to trimming and J lost 4 bases; unmatched junction nucleotides: 5. CDR1 is KGHSH and CDR2 is LQKENI in the germline V gene. The DNA for the CDR3 is TGTGCCAGCTCACCGGGACAGGGGGTGAAGTACGAGCAGTACTTC. Translated, it gives CASSPGQGVKYEQYF. Variable domain in full (rest from reference TRBV18 and TRBJ2-7): NAGVMQNPRHLVRRRGQEARLRCSPMKGHSHVYWYRQLPEEGLKFMVYLQKENIIDESGMPKERFSAEFPKEGPSILRIQQVVRGDSAAYFCASSPGQGVKYEQYFGPGTRLTVT.

The chain uses TRBV11-3 and TRBJ2-7, with unresolved D. This CDR3 comprises 14 residues. CDR1 and CDR2 (germline): SGHNT, YENEEA. V dropped 1 base and J dropped 0 bases, with 7 bases sitting between them. The CDR3 protein is CASSLAYGSYEQYF. CDR3 nucleotide sequence: TGTGCCAGCAGCTTAGCGTACGGCTCCTACGAGCAGTACTTC. Looking up the rest from reference TRBV11-3 and TRBJ2-7 gives the full variable domain: EAGVVQSPRYKIIEKKQPVAFWCNPISGHNTLYWYLQNLGQGPELLIRYENEEAVDDSQLPKDRFSAERLKGVDSTLKIQPAELGDSAVYLCASSLAYGSYEQYFGPGTRLTVT.

The chain links TRBV25-1 to TRBJ1-4; 9 bases agree with TRBD1. V gave up 3 bases and J gave up 7 bases; unmatched junction bases: 3. The CDR3 has 14 amino acids. CDR1 and CDR2 (germline): MGHDK, SYGVNS. CDR3 sequence: CASSEGQGVEKLFF. The CDR3 DNA reads as TGTGCCAGCAGTGAGGGACAGGGTGTTGAAAAACTGTTTTTT.

The V call is TRBV4-1, the J call TRBJ1-2, with 9 bases lining up with TRBD1. V gave up 4 bases and J gave up 1 base; unmatched junction bases: 4. The V gene's germline CDR1 is MGHRA and CDR2 YSYEKL. This CDR3 contains 15 residues. In DNA, the CDR3 is TGCGCCAGCAGCCCTAGACAGGGGGGTAACTATGGCTACACCTTC. It encodes CASSPRQGGNYGYTF.

The chain carries TRBV4-3 and TRBJ2-5; 8 nucleotides align to TRBD2. The CDR3 sequence is 16 residues long. J gave up 5 bases and V 0 bases, and 8 bases lay outside the gene matches. Germline assignment: CDR1 LGHNA and CDR2 YSLEER. CDR3 region: CASSQDASGGGETQYF. CDR3 in DNA: TGCGCCAGCAGCCAAGATGCGAGCGGGGGAGGGGAGACCCAGTACTTC.

The V gene is TRBV29-1, the J gene TRBJ1-2, with a tentative D call TRBD1 (6 bases). CDR3 length equals 14 residues. Per germline, CDR1 SQVTM and CDR2 ANQGSEA. Trimming stripped 6 bases from V and 3 bases from J, with 17 bases between. The CDR3 loop is CSVEDLDSYYGYTF. The CDR3 nucleotides are TGCAGCGTCGAGGACCTGGACAGCTACTATGGCTACACCTTC.

The CDR3 DNA follows: TGTGCCAGCAAAAAGCCGGGACAGGGTATCGAGACCCAGTACTTC. Its translation is CASKKPGQGIETQYF. This chain connects TRBV6-5 to TRBJ2-5; 9 bases fit TRBD1. Germline V gene lookup returns CDR1 MNHEY and CDR2 SVGAGI. The CDR3 runs 15 residues. The V segment lost 7 bases and the J segment 5 bases; nucleotides outside the gene matches: 11.

The J gene is TRBJ1-6, the V gene TRBV4-2, with D possibly matching TRBD1 (5 bases). Germline V gene data show CDR1 as LGHNA and CDR2 as YNFKEQ. The CDR3 loop spans 16 amino acids. Trimming took 0 bases from V and 9 from J, leaving 15 bases between them. CDR3 loop: CASSQDRGGVRSPLHF. CDR3 bases: TGTGCCAGCAGCCAAGATCGGGGGGGGGTTCGTTCACCCCTCCACTTT.

About this clone: Other DNA sequences in the sample encode the same CDR3. This chain connects TRBV5-1 to TRBJ1-1, with D unclear. The CDR3 totals 13 residues. Trimming shortened V by 0 bases and J by 3 bases, and 6 bases separated the two germline ends. The germline CDR1 and CDR2 sequences are SGHRS and YFSETQ. In DNA form, the CDR3 reads TGCGCCAGCAGCTTGGTAGGTGACACTGAAGCTTTCTTT. Translating gives CASSLVGDTEAFF.

The rearrangement joins TRBV18 to TRBJ1-2, with TRBD1 as a possible D gene (5 bases). The length of the CDR3 is 14 residues. The V and J ends lost 8 bases and 0 bases respectively, with 13 bases between them. Germline V gene lookup returns CDR1 KGHSH and CDR2 LQKENI. Here the CDR3 DNA reads TGTGCCAGCGACTCTCAGGGAGCTAACTATGGCTACACCTTC. This codes for CASDSQGANYGYTF.

J is TRBJ1-1 and V is TRBV7-9; TRBD1 aligns across 7 bases. Germline V gene lookup returns CDR1 SEHNR and CDR2 FQNEAQ (reference sequence). This CDR3 region has 14 residues. The trim removed 1 base at V and 4 bases at J, leaving 3 bases unmatched. The CDR3 DNA sequence: TGTGCCAGCAGCTTAGGCAGGGGGGGCACTGAAGCTTTCTTT. Translating gives CASSLGRGGTEAFF.

J is TRBJ2-3 and V is TRBV7-3, with TRBD1 matching over 10 bases. J lost 5 bases, V lost 5 bases, and 4 bases had no gene match. The length of the CDR3 is 14 residues. CDR1 is SGHTA, CDR2 FQGTGA, per germline. CDR3 sequence: CASSRTGGKDTQYF. CDR3 nucleotide sequence: TGTGCCAGCAGCCGGACAGGGGGAAAAGATACGCAGTATTTT.

The rearrangement links TRBV7-9 to TRBJ1-4; 7 bases agree with TRBD1. CDR3 size: 17 residues. Germline V gene lookup returns CDR1 SEHNR and CDR2 FQNEAQ (reference sequence). J gave up 0 bases and V 5 bases, and 9 bases lay outside the gene matches. DNA for the CDR3: TGTGCCAGCAGCCTACAGGGGAGGGGTGCAACTAATGAAAAACTGTTTTTT. As protein: CASSLQGRGATNEKLFF.

The rearrangement joins TRBV6-1 to TRBJ2-7, with 10 bases aligning to TRBD1. This CDR3 spans 15 amino acids. The germline V gene encodes CDR1 MNHNS and CDR2 SASEGT. V was pared by 5 bases and J by 1 base, with 5 bases of the junction left unmatched. The CDR3 bases are TGTGCCAGCAGTTGGCCGGGACAGGGGTCCTACGAGCAGTACTTC. This sequence encodes CASSWPGQGSYEQYF.

The chain carries TRBV10-3 and TRBJ2-7; 7 nucleotides line up with TRBD1. Germline CDR1 is ENHRY and CDR2 is SYGVKD. The CDR3 contains 19 residues. Trimming cost V 2 bases and J 0 bases; bases outside gene matches: 16. CDR3 nucleotides: TGTGCCATCAGTGAGCCAAAGGGGACAGCGGAAGGGGACTCCTACGAGCAGTACTTC. Amino acid sequence: CAISEPKGTAEGDSYEQYF.

This chain uses TRBV28 with TRBJ2-7; 7 bases align to TRBD1. CDR3 length: 14 amino acids. Unmatched junction bases numbered 10, after V lost 5 bases and J lost 6 bases. Germline CDR1 reads MDHEN; CDR2 reads SYDVKM. As DNA, the CDR3 is TGTGCCAGCAGTCCCCGGACAGGTTTGGGCGAGCAGTACTTC. It translates to CASSPRTGLGEQYF.

This clone was picked up one time. The chain is built from TRBV2 and TRBJ2-5; the D gene is possibly TRBD2 (6 bases). The germline CDR1 and CDR2 sequences are SNHLY and FYNNEI. V was trimmed by 6 bases and J by 2 bases, leaving 16 bases between them. CDR3 length equals 15 residues. This CDR3 reads CASRDLARSQETQYF. The CDR3 coding sequence is TGTGCCAGCAGGGATCTAGCGAGGAGTCAAGAGACCCAGTACTTC.